This T cell receptor beta chain was sequenced for a study of cytomegalovirus exposure and HLA in healthy donors. The PCR had 60 Vbeta and 13 Jbeta primers. The repertoire was sequenced with immunoSEQ multiplex PCR; TCRdb's copy has only in-frame clones and lacks some. The repertoire holds around 140,000 clones, about 79% seen once, with approximately 2.4% in the top ten. The CDR3 runs to 15 residues. Germline V gives CDR1 MNHEY, CDR2 SVGAGI. Between the trimmed V and J ends, which lost 2 bases and 3 bases, there was a span of 14 bases. The count of this clone is one. Its specificity is unknown. General study findings and limits: The authors later found most CMV-associated TCR beta chains appeared HLA-restricted. Several V segments, TRBV6-2 and TRBV6-3 among them, could not be told apart and were dropped. Trimming of TCR beta V- and J-genes showed a link, identified in a later analysis, to a missense DCLRE1C variant. Reports credit the classifier with highly specific, highly sensitive diagnosis of cytomegalovirus status.

The J gene is TRBJ2-7, the V gene TRBV6-5, with D possibly being TRBD2 (5 bases). The source is a male donor in good health and CMV-seronegative. Sequences were obtained from PBMCs. CDR3 nucleotide sequence: TGTGCCAGCAGTTACGCACTAGGGCCTTACTACGAGCAGTACTTC. Its translation is CASSYALGPYYEQYF.